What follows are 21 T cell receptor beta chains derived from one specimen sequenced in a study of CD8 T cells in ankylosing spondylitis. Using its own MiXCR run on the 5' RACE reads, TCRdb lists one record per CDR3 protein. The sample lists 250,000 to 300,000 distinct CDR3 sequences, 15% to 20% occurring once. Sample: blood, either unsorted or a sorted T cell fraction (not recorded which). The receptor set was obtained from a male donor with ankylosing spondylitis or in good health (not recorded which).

This CDR3 reads CSVKSGRAWNEQFF. For the CDR3, the DNA is TGCAGTGTAAAGAGCGGGAGGGCCTGGAATGAGCAGTTCTTC. The genes are TRBV20-1 and TRBJ2-1; 10 nucleotides line up with TRBD2. Per germline, CDR1 DFQATT and CDR2 SNEGSKA (reference sequence). The CDR3 is 14 residues long. With 7 bases clipped from V and 7 bases from J, the junction kept 10 bases outside the gene matches.

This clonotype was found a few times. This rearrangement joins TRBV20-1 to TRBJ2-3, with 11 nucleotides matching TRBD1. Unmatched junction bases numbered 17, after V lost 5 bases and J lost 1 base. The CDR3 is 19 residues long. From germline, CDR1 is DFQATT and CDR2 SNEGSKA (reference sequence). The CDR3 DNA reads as TGCAGTGCTCTGAGGACAGGGGGCTTCGCGCCTCTTGGCACAGATACGCAGTATTTT. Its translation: CSALRTGGFAPLGTDTQYF.

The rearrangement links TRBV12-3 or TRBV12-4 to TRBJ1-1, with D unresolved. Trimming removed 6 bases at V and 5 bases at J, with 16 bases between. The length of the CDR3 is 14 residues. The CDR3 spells CASSRYGLETEAFF. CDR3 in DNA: TGTGCCAGCAGCCGTTATGGCTTAGAAACTGAAGCTTTCTTT.

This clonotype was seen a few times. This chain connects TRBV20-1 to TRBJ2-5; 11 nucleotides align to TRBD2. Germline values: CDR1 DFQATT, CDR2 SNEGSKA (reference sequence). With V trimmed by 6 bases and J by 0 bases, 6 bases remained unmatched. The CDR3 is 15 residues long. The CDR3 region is CSALTSGSDQETQYF. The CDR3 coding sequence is TGCAGTGCCCTAACTAGCGGGAGTGACCAAGAGACCCAGTACTTC.

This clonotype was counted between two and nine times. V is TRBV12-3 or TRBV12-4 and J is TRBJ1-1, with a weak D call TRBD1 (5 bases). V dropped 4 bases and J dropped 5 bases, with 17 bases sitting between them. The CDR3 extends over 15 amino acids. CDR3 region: CASSSGWGVETEAFF. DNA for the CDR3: TGTGCCAGCAGTTCCGGGTGGGGGGTAGAGACTGAAGCTTTCTTT.

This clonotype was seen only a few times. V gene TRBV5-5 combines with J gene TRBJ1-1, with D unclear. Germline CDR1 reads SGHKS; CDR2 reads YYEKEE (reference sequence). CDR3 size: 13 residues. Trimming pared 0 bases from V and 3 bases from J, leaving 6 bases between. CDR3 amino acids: CASSLVMDTEAFF. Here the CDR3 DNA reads TGTGCCAGCAGCTTGGTCATGGACACTGAAGCTTTCTTT.

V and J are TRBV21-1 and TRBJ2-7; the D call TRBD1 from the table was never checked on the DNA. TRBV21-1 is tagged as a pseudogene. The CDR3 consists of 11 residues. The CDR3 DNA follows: TGTGCCACCAGTGGGGGGTACGAGCAGTACGTC. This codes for CATSGGYEQYV.

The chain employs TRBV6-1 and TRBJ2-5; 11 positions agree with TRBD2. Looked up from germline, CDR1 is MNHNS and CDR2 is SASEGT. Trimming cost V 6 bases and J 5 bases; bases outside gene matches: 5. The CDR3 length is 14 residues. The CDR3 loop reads CASRVAGGTETQYF. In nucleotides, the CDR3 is TGTGCCAGCAGGGTAGCGGGGGGGACCGAGACCCAGTACTTC.

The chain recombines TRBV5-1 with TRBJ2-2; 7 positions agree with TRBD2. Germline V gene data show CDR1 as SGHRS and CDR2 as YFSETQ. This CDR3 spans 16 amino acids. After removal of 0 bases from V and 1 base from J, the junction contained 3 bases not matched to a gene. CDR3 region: CASSLASSGNTGELFF. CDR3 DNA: TGCGCCAGCAGCTTGGCCTCTAGCGGGAACACCGGGGAGCTGTTTTTT.

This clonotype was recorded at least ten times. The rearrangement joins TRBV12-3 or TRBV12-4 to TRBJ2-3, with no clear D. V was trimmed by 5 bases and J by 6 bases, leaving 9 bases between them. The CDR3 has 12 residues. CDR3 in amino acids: CASSPSSDTQYF. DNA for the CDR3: TGTGCCAGCAGTCCCTCTTCGGATACGCAGTATTTT.

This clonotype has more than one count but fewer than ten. CDR3 sequence reads: CASSQLYGRTDTQYF. DNA of the CDR3: TGTGCCAGCAGCCAATTATATGGGAGGACAGATACGCAGTATTTT. V gene TRBV3-1 combines with J gene TRBJ2-3, with D maybe TRBD2 (6 bases). Per the germline V gene, CDR1 is LGHDT and CDR2 is YNNKEL (reference sequence). CDR3 length: 15 amino acids. The ends were cut back, 2 bases at V and 3 bases at J, with 12 bases in the middle.

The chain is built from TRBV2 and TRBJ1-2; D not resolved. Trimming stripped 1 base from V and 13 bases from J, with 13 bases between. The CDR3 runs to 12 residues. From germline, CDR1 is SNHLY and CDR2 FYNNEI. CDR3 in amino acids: CASSEVSGRCTF. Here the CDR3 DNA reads TGTGCCAGCAGTGAAGTTTCTGGCCGCTGCACCTTC.

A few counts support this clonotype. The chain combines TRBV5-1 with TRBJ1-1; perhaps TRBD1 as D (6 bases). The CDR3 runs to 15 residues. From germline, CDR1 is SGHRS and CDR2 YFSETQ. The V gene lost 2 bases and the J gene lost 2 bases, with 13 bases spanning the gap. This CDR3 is CASSLETGANTEAFF. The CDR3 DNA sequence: TGCGCCAGCAGCTTAGAGACAGGAGCCAACACTGAAGCTTTCTTT.

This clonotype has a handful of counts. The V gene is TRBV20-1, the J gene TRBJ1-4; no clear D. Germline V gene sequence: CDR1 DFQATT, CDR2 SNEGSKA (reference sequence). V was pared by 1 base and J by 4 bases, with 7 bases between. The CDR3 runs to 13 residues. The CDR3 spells CSARGQLNEKLFF. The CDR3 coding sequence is TGCAGTGCTAGAGGGCAGCTTAATGAAAAACTGTTTTTT.

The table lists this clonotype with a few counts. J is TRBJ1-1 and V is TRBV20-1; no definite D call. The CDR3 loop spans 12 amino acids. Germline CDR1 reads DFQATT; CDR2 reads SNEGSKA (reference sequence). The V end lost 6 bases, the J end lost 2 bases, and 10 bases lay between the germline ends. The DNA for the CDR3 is TGCAGTGCCCGCTGGGCCAACACTGAAGCTTTCTTT. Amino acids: CSARWANTEAFF.

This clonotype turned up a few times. CDR3 sequence (DNA): TGTGCCAGCAGTGAATGGGGCGTAAGCACAGATACGCAGTATTTT. As protein: CASSEWGVSTDTQYF. V usage is TRBV6-1 and J usage is TRBJ2-3; a possible D gene is TRBD1 (5 bases). The CDR3 is 15 amino acids. The germline V gene encodes CDR1 MNHNS and CDR2 SASEGT. V shed 2 bases and J shed 0 bases, with 9 bases lying between them.

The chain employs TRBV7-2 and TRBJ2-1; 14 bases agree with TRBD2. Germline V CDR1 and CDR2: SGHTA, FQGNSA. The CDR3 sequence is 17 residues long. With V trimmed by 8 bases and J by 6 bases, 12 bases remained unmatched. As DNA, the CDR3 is TGTGCCAGCCGCCAGACTAGCGGGGGGGGAGGGATCAATGAGCAGTTCTTC. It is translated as CASRQTSGGGGINEQFF.

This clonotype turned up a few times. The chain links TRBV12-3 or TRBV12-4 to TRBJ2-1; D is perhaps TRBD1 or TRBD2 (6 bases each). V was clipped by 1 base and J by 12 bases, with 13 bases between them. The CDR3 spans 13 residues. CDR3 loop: CASSLEGGVGQFF. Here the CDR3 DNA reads TGTGCCAGCAGTTTAGAGGGGGGCGTTGGGCAGTTCTTC.

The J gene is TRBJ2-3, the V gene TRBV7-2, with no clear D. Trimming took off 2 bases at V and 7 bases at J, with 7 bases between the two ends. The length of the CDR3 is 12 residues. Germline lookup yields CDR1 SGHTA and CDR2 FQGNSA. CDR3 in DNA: TGTGCCAGCAGCTTAAGTTTCTATACGCAGTATTTT. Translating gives CASSLSFYTQYF.

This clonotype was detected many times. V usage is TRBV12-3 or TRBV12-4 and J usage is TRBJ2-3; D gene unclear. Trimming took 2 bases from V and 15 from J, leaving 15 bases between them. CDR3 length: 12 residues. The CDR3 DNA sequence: TGTGCCAGCAGTTTAACTGACGGAGTTCTCTATTTT. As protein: CASSLTDGVLYF.

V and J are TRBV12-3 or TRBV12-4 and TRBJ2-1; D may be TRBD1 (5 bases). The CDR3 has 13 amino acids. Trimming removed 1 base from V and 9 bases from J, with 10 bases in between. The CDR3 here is CASSLDRMGEQFF. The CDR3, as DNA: TGTGCCAGCAGTTTAGACAGGATGGGTGAGCAGTTCTTC.